This T cell receptor beta chain comes out of a study of identical twins. Study-wide results and caveats: Reduced insertions were recorded for abundant cord blood beta clonotypes, with no such pattern in memory repertoires. Analyses of zero insertions could be partly confounded by invariant MAIT and iNKT cells.

V lost 0 bases to trimming and J lost 8 bases; unmatched junction nucleotides: 11. CDR1 is SGHAT and CDR2 is FQNNGV in the germline V gene. CDR3 length: 16 amino acids. In this sample, this clonotype turned up many times. What it binds is not known. TCRdb ran MiXCR on the 5' RACE reads and lists one entry per CDR3 protein. The sample records 200,000 to 250,000 distinct CDR3 sequences, 7.5% being singletons. These data also formed part of another study, on yellow fever vaccine responses in identical twins.

The clonotype was recovered from a woman under 30 in good health. The specimen was memory (CD45RO+) T cells sorted from blood. This sequence joins TRBV11-2 and TRBJ2-3, with TRBD2 identical over 7 bases. DNA of the CDR3: TGTGCCAGCAGCTTAGAAATTCGACTAGCCCGGAGTACGCAGTATTTT. Its translation is CASSLEIRLARSTQYF.